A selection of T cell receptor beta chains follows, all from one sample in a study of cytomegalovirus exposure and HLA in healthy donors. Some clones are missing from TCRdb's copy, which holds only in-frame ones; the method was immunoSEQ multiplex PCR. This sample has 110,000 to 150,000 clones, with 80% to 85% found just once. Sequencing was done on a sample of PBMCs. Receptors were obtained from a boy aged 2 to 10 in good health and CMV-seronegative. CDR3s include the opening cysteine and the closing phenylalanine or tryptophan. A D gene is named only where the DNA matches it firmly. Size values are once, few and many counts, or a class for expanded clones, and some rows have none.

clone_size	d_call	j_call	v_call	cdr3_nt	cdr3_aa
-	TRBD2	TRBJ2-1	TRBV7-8	TGTGCCAGCAGCTTTCTCCTAGCGGGAGCTTTGGCGGACAATGAGCAGTTCTTC	CASSFLLAGALADNEQFF
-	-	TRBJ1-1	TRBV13	TGTGCCAGCAGCTTAGTTGTTCCAGGAGGAGGCACTGAAGCTTTCTTT	CASSLVVPGGGTEAFF
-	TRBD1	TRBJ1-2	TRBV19	TGTGCCAGCGGTCCCCCAGGGGGAGCTAACTATGGCTACACCTTC	CASGPPGGANYGYTF
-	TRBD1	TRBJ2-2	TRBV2	TGTGCCCAGCAGGGGGATAACAGCGCCGGGGAGCTGTTTTTT	CAQQGDNSAGELFF
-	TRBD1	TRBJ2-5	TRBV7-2	TGTGCCAGCAGCCCCGCGGACAGGAAACAAGAGACCCAGTACTTC	CASSPADRKQETQYF
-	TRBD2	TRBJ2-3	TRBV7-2	TGTGCCAGCAGCTTACTAGCGGGAGGAGCAGATACGCAGTATTTT	CASSLLAGGADTQYF
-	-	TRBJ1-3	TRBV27	TGTGCCAGCAGTTTTAGCCCGGCCGGAAACACCATATATTTT	CASSFSPAGNTIYF
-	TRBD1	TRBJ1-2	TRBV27	TGTGCCAGCAGTCCCGGGACAGGACCCAGAACTAACTATGGCTACACCTTC	CASSPGTGPRTNYGYTF
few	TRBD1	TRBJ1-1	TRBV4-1	TGCGCCAGCAGCCTCGGAGGACCACGTCCAGGGGGGAACACTGAAGCTTTCTTT	CASSLGGPRPGGNTEAFF
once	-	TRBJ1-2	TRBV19	TGTGCCAGTAGTACACAGGGCTATGGCTACACCTTC	CASSTQGYGYTF
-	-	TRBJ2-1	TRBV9	TGTGCCAGCAGCCCTCGGACGGGGAGCTCCTACAATGAGCAGTTCTTC	CASSPRTGSSYNEQFF
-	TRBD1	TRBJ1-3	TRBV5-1	TGCGCCAGCAGCCGTGGACAGGGTAATAAGGGAAACACCATATATTTT	CASSRGQGNKGNTIYF
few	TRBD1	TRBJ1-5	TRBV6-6	TGTGCCAGCAGTTACTCAGGACAGGGGGCGTACCAGCCCCAGCATTTT	CASSYSGQGAYQPQHF
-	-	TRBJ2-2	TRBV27	TGTGCCAGCAGTTGGAAGGGGGCGAACACCGGGGAGCTGTTTTTT	CASSWKGANTGELFF
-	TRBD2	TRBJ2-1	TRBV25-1	TGTGCCAGCAGTGATGCTAGCGGGAGGGCCGCCTACAATGAGCAGTTCTTC	CASSDASGRAAYNEQFF
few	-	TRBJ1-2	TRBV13	TGTGCCAGCAGCTTAACAGGGAGCGGAGGCTACACCTTC	CASSLTGSGGYTF
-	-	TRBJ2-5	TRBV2	TGTGCCAGCAGTGAAGCCCGTGGAGCGCCCGTGACCCAGTACTTC	CASSEARGAPVTQYF
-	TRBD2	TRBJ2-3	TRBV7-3	TGTGCCAGCAGCTTAACTCGTACTAGCGGGGTCCTAGATACGCAGTATTTT	CASSLTRTSGVLDTQYF
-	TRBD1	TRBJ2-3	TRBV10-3	TGTGCCATCAGGCCCTGGACAGGGGTTGACACAGATACGCAGTATTTT	CAIRPWTGVDTDTQYF
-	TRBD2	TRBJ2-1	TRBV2	TGTGCCAGCAGCCAGACTAGCGGGGGGTGGACGCAGTTCTTC	CASSQTSGGWTQFF
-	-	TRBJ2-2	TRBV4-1	TGCGCCAGCAGAGACGCCCTCCGGGAAAGAACCGGGGAGCTGTTTTTT	CASRDALRERTGELFF
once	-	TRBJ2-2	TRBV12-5	TGTGCTAGTGGGAGGACGGCAGGGGATTCCGGGGAGCTGTTTTTT	CASGRTAGDSGELFF
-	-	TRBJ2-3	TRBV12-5	TGTGCTAGTGGTTTGGCCCCCGGGACAAATACAGATACGCAGTATTTT	CASGLAPGTNTDTQYF
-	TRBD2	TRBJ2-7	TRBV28	TGTGCCAGCAGTTCCGCGCGGGGGGTCTCCTACGAGCAGTACTTC	CASSSARGVSYEQYF
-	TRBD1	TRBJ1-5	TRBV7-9	TGTTCCAGCAGCTCCCCATCCGGACAGGGCCCGAGGGATCAGCCCCAGCATTTT	CSSSSPSGQGPRDQPQHF
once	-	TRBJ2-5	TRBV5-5	TGTGCCAGCAGCTCGCCCAGGGGAGGGGACGGGGAGACCCAGTACTTC	CASSSPRGGDGETQYF
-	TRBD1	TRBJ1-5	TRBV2	TGTGCCAGCAGGGACGACAGGGGCAATCAGCCCCAGCATTTT	CASRDDRGNQPQHF
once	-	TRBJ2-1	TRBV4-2	TGTGCCAGCAGCCAAGATGGATGGGAGTCCTACAATGAGCAGTTCTTC	CASSQDGWESYNEQFF
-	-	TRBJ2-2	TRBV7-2	TGTGCCAGCAGCCCCCCACGGACAGCGGCATCTGGGGAGCTGTTTTTT	CASSPPRTAASGELFF
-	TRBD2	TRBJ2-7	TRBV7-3	TGTGCCAGCAGTAGGACTAGCGGGGGGGCCAACGAGCAGTACTTC	CASSRTSGGANEQYF
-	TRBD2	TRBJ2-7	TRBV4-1	TGCGCCAGCAGCCAATTCTGGACTAGCGGGAGGGCGCAAAGGTCCTACGAGCAGTACTTC	CASSQFWTSGRAQRSYEQYF
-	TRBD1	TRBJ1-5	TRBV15	TGTGCCACCAGCAGAGGCCCGGGACAGGGGGCAGGTCAGCCCCAGCATTTT	CATSRGPGQGAGQPQHF
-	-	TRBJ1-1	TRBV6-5	TGTGCCAGCAGACCATCGGGTCGGAACACTGAAGCTTTCTTT	CASRPSGRNTEAFF
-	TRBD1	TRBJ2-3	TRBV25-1	TGTGCCAGCAGTGACCCGGACAGGGGTTCGTCAGATACGCAGTATTTT	CASSDPDRGSSDTQYF
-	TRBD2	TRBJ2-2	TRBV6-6	TGTGCCAGCATCCAGGGACTAGCGGACACCGGGGAGCTGTTTTTT	CASIQGLADTGELFF
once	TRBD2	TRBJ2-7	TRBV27	TGTGCCAGCAGTTTCGATCCCAGCGGGAGGGCCTACGAGCAGTACTTC	CASSFDPSGRAYEQYF
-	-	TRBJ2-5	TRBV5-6	TGTGCCAGCAGCTTCCCCGACAAGCAAGAGACCCAGTACTTC	CASSFPDKQETQYF
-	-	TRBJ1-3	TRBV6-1	TGTGCCAGTTCCAGGGGAGGAAACACCATATATTTT	CASSRGGNTIYF
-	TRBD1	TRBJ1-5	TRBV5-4	TGTGCCAGCAGCTTGCAGGGGGCTGGTGTACAGCCCCAGCATTTT	CASSLQGAGVQPQHF
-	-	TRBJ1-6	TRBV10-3	TGTGCCATCACCCTATCTCCAGGGGATTCACCCCTCCACTTT	CAITLSPGDSPLHF
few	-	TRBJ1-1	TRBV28	TGTGCCAGCAGGGGGCGTCCTGAAGCTTTCTTT	CASRGRPEAFF
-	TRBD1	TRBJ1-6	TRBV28	TGTGCCAGCCAAGGGGGCTCCCGAGACTCACCCCTCCACTTT	CASQGGSRDSPLHF
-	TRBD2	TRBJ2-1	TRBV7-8	TGTGCCAGCAGCCGGAGTAGCGGACTAGACTACAATGAGCAGTTCTTC	CASSRSSGLDYNEQFF
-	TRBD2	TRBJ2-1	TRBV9	TGTGCCAGCAGCGTTAGCGGGAGTAGGGGCAATGAGCAGTTCTTC	CASSVSGSRGNEQFF
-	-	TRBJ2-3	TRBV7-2	TGTGCCAGCAGCTTAGGCGCCAGGGGCGCAGATACGCAGTATTTT	CASSLGARGADTQYF
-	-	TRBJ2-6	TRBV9	TGTGCCAGCAGCCACCGTCGGGGTCCCACGCCTTTTTCGAGCTCTGGGGCCAACGTCCTGACTTTC	CASSHRRGPTPFSSSGANVLTF
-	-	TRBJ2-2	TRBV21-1	TGTGCCAGCAGCAAAGTACCTAGAACCGGGACAGGGAACACCGGGGAGCTGTTTTTT	CASSKVPRTGTGNTGELFF
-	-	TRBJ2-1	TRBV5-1	TGCGCCAGCAGCTTGGGGTCGAACAACTACAATGAGCAGTTCTTC	CASSLGSNNYNEQFF
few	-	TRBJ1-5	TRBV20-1	TGCAGTGCTAGGGCGGGCCGGCCCCAGCATTTT	CSARAGRPQHF
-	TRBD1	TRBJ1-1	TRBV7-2	TGTGCCAGCAGCTTTAATCTTAATGGGGCAGGGGGATCTGGTGAAGCTTTCTTT	CASSFNLNGAGGSGEAFF
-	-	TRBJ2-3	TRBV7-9	TGTTCCAGCAGCTCCGCCGGGGCGGGGGCGAAACATACGCAGTATTTT	CSSSSAGAGAKHTQYF
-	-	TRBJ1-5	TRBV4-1	TGCGCCAGCAGCAATGGGCCGGGACTTAGCAATCAGCCCCAGCATTTT	CASSNGPGLSNQPQHF